Below, 18 T cell receptor beta chains from the same sample are listed, as sequenced in a study of shared clonotypes between healthy human individuals. Repertoires were generated with immunoSEQ multiplex PCR, while TCRdb's copy carries only in-frame clones and drops some. The sample has a few hundred thousand clones, approximately 65% seen once. The specimen sequenced was memory CD4+ T cells sorted from blood. The subset denotes: CD45RA-negative fraction. The receptor source for this set is a man aged 25 to 45 in good health.

This clone was seen only a few times. This chain links TRBV7-2 with TRBJ2-1, with 9 nucleotides matching TRBD2. V trimming: 4 bases; J trimming: 5 bases; junction bases outside the gene matches: 9. The length of the CDR3 is 16 residues. CDR1 is SGHTA and CDR2 is FQGNSA in the germline V gene. The CDR3 reads CASSSLVTSGNNEQFF. The DNA for the CDR3 is TGTGCCAGCAGCTCGTTGGTGACTAGCGGCAACAATGAGCAGTTCTTC. Using reference TRBV7-2 and TRBJ2-1 for the parts outside the CDR3, the full variable domain is GAGVSQSPSNKVTEKGKDVELRCDPISGHTALYWYRQSLGQGLEFLIYFQGNSAPDKSGLPSDRFSAERTGGSVSTLTIQRTQQEDSAVYLCASSSLVTSGNNEQFFGPGTRLTVL.

V usage is TRBV29-1 and J usage is TRBJ2-6; D gene unclear. V was pared by 2 bases and J by 4 bases, with 3 bases between. CDR1 is SQVTM, CDR2 ANQGSEA, per germline. CDR3 length: 12 residues. The CDR3 DNA follows: TGCAGCGTTGAATCCGGGGCCAACGTCCTGACTTTC. Protein sequence: CSVESGANVLTF.

This rearrangement joins TRBV11-2 to TRBJ2-7; 11 bases are shared with TRBD1. CDR3 length equals 15 residues. From germline, CDR1 is SGHAT and CDR2 FQNNGV. With 1 base clipped from V and 4 bases from J, the junction kept 3 bases outside the gene matches. CDR3 protein: CASSLAGTGGYEQYF. The CDR3 region has the DNA TGTGCCAGCAGCTTAGCAGGGACAGGGGGTTACGAGCAGTACTTC.

This clone was picked up a small number of times. The J gene is TRBJ1-1, the V gene TRBV5-1; D gene uncertain. The CDR3 is 12 residues long. The V end was cut by 0 bases, the J end by 8 bases, with 8 bases between. Germline V gives CDR1 SGHRS, CDR2 YFSETQ. This CDR3 reads CASSLVDQEAFF. CDR3 nucleotides: TGCGCCAGCAGCTTGGTAGATCAGGAAGCTTTCTTT.

The V call is TRBV27, the J call TRBJ2-3, with 14 bases lining up with TRBD2. This CDR3 has 17 amino acids. The trim removed 8 bases at V and 3 bases at J, leaving 10 bases unmatched. Germline assignment: CDR1 MNHEY and CDR2 SMNVEV (reference sequence). The CDR3 sequence: CASSPGLAGVGTDTQYF. As DNA, the CDR3 is TGTGCCAGCTCCCCGGGACTAGCGGGAGTTGGTACAGATACGCAGTATTTT.

On this clone itself: Other nucleotide sequences from this sample produce the same CDR3. Here the CDR3 DNA reads TGTGCCAGCAGTTACACAGGGGGCACTGAAGCTTTCTTT. Its translation: CASSYTGGTEAFF. This sequence joins TRBV6-6 and TRBJ1-1, with 8 bases aligning to TRBD1. The CDR3 totals 13 residues. Germline values: CDR1 MNHNY, CDR2 SVGAGI (reference sequence). J gave up 4 bases and V 2 bases, and 0 bases lay outside the gene matches.

The rearrangement uses TRBV15 and TRBJ1-3; the match to TRBD1 covers 7 bases. With 0 bases clipped from V and 1 base from J, the junction kept 3 bases outside the gene matches. This CDR3 region has 16 residues. Looked up from germline, CDR1 is LNHNV and CDR2 is YYDKDF (reference sequence). CDR3 protein: CATSREAGGSGNTIYF. CDR3 bases: TGTGCCACCAGCAGAGAGGCAGGGGGTTCTGGAAACACCATATATTTT. The full variable domain, its missing parts supplied by reference TRBV15 and TRBJ1-3, is DAMVIQNPRYQVTQFGKPVTLSCSQTLNHNVMYWYQQKSSQAPKLLFHYYDKDFNNEADTPDNFQSRRPNTSFCFLDIRSPGLGDTAMYLCATSREAGGSGNTIYFGEGSWLTVV.

This chain connects TRBV28 to TRBJ2-7, with a possible D match to TRBD2 (7 bases). The V end lost 3 bases, the J end lost 2 bases, and 11 bases lay between the germline ends. The CDR3 loop spans 14 amino acids. In germline, CDR1 is MDHEN, CDR2 SYDVKM. Here the CDR3 DNA reads TGTGCCAGCAGTTTGGGGGGGGGCACCTACGAGCAGTACTTC. The encoded protein is CASSLGGGTYEQYF.

The V and J genes are TRBV29-1 and TRBJ2-1; 7 nucleotides agree with TRBD2. The V gene's germline CDR1 is SQVTM and CDR2 ANQGSEA. This CDR3 has 13 residues. The ends lost 6 bases at V and 5 bases at J; junction bases unmatched: 7. CDR3 sequence reads: CSVRGLVHNEQFF. In DNA, the CDR3 is TGCAGCGTCCGAGGACTAGTTCACAATGAGCAGTTCTTC.

Comments on this clone: The same CDR3 arises from other DNA sequences in this sample as well. The rearrangement links TRBV11-2 to TRBJ2-5; D unclear. There are 13 residues in the CDR3. V lost 5 bases and J lost 2, with 9 bases in between. Per germline, CDR1 SGHAT and CDR2 FQNNGV. The CDR3 loop reads CASSLGRQETQYF. CDR3 nucleotides: TGTGCCAGCAGCCTCGGACGGCAAGAGACCCAGTACTTC. Using reference TRBV11-2 and TRBJ2-5 for the parts outside the CDR3, the full variable domain is EAGVAQSPRYKIIEKRQSVAFWCNPISGHATLYWYQQILGQGPKLLIQFQNNGVVDDSQLPKDRFSAERLKGVDSTLKIQPAKLEDSAVYLCASSLGRQETQYFGPGTRLLVL.

In its sample, this clone was seen a few times. The V call is TRBV29-1, the J call TRBJ1-2; D is ambiguous. With 0 bases removed from V and 8 bases from J, the gap between germline ends came to 7 bases. Germline V gives CDR1 SQVTM, CDR2 ANQGSEA. The CDR3 length is 11 residues. CDR3 loop: CSVEEYSGYTF. CDR3 DNA sequence: TGCAGCGTTGAAGAATATTCCGGCTACACCTTC.

This chain uses TRBV27 with TRBJ1-2; TRBD1 matches at 7 bases. This CDR3 region has 16 residues. The V gene's germline CDR1 is MNHEY and CDR2 SMNVEV (reference sequence). The V gene end was trimmed by 1 base and the J gene end by 7 bases; junction bases not matched to a gene: 12. CDR3 nucleotide sequence: TGTGCCAGCAGTTTATGGCCAGGGGGTATCGGGGGTGGCTACACCTTC. It yields the protein CASSLWPGGIGGGYTF.

The chain couples TRBV7-2 to TRBJ2-3; D call uncertain. This CDR3 has 15 residues. CDR1 and CDR2 from the germline V gene are SGHTA and FQGNSA. V lost 0 bases and J 0 bases, leaving 7 bases between the germline ends. CDR3: CASSLAVASTDTQYF. The CDR3 DNA sequence: TGTGCCAGCAGCTTAGCGGTAGCCAGCACAGATACGCAGTATTTT.

A few counts support this clone. The chain carries TRBV10-2 and TRBJ1-1; TRBD1 matches at 8 bases. This CDR3 region has 12 residues. V gave up 7 bases and J gave up 7 bases; unmatched junction bases: 5. The germline gives CDR1 WSHSY, CDR2 SAAADI. CDR3 nucleotide sequence: TGCGCCAGCATCGGGGGACAGGTTGAAGCTTTCTTT. Translation: CASIGGQVEAFF.

This clone was observed a single time. The J gene is TRBJ2-7, the V gene TRBV11-2; the match to TRBD2 covers 13 bases. CDR1 is SGHAT, CDR2 FQNNGV, per germline. V lost 7 bases and J lost 5; bases outside the gene matches: 8. The CDR3 spans 15 residues. The CDR3 region is CASKSGLAGTDEQYF. In DNA, the CDR3 is TGTGCCAGCAAATCGGGACTAGCGGGAACCGACGAGCAGTACTTC.

The V gene is TRBV30, the J gene TRBJ2-3; D perhaps matches TRBD1 (6 bases). The CDR3 is 14 amino acids. Germline assignment: CDR1 GTSNPN and CDR2 SVGIG (reference sequence). Trimming took off 3 bases at V and 0 bases at J, with 10 bases between the two ends. CDR3 loop: CAWSPGDSTDTQYF. CDR3 coding DNA: TGTGCCTGGAGCCCAGGGGATAGCACAGATACGCAGTATTTT. The full variable domain, in which reference TRBV30 and TRBJ2-3 provide the parts outside the CDR3, is SQTIHQWPATLVQPVGSPLSLECTVEGTSNPNLYWYRQAAGRGLQLLFYSVGIGQISSEVPQNLSASRPQDRQFILSSKKLLLSDSGFYLCAWSPGDSTDTQYFGPGTRLTVL.

This clone was picked up one time. The rearrangement joins TRBV7-2 to TRBJ1-2, with D possibly matching TRBD1 (6 bases). Germline CDR1 SGHTA, CDR2 FQGNSA. The CDR3 sequence is 14 residues long. The V gene lost 5 bases and the J gene lost 4 bases, with 14 bases spanning the gap. CDR3 bases: TGTGCCAGCAGCCCACCGACAGGTCTCTATGGCTACACCTTC. Its translation is CASSPPTGLYGYTF. Filled out from reference TRBV7-2 and TRBJ1-2, the complete variable domain reads GAGVSQSPSNKVTEKGKDVELRCDPISGHTALYWYRQSLGQGLEFLIYFQGNSAPDKSGLPSDRFSAERTGGSVSTLTIQRTQQEDSAVYLCASSPPTGLYGYTFGSGTRLTVV.

Ten or more counts support this clone. The chain has TRBV28 and TRBJ2-6; D uncertain. Trimming removed 4 bases from V and 0 bases from J, with 13 bases in between. CDR3 length: 17 amino acids. Germline CDR1 is MDHEN and CDR2 is SYDVKM. CDR3 amino acids: CASSSPTATSGANVLTF. CDR3 DNA sequence: TGTGCCAGCAGTTCACCGACTGCTACCTCTGGGGCCAACGTCCTGACTTTC.